Presented here are 21 T cell receptor beta chains from one specimen sequenced in a study of response to subunit inactivated influenza vaccine. A single record per CDR3 protein comes from TCRdb applying MiXCR to the RT-PCR reads. Here the sample spans more than 700,000 distinct CDR3 sequences, 21% being singletons. The sample consisted of PBMCs from blood, taken 5 to 6 days after vaccination. These receptor sequences come from a man aged 45-65 years who received an inactivated influenza vaccine.

The chain couples TRBV11-1 to TRBJ2-7; D perhaps matches TRBD1 (6 bases). The CDR3 sequence is 15 residues long. The germline CDR1 and CDR2 sequences are SGHAT and FQDESV (reference sequence). Trimming shortened V by 5 bases and J by 2 bases, and 16 bases separated the two germline ends. CDR3 loop: CASSPRGRGAYEQYF. The CDR3 region has the DNA TGTGCCAGCAGCCCCCGGGGCAGGGGTGCCTACGAGCAGTACTTC. The variable domain in full, with the rest retrieved from reference TRBV11-1 and TRBJ2-7, is EAEVAQSPRYKITEKSQAVAFWCDPISGHATLYWYRQILGQGPELLVQFQDESVVDDSQLPKDRFSAERLKGVDSTLKIQPAELGDSAMYLCASSPRGRGAYEQYFGPGTRLTVT.

In this sample, this clonotype turned up a few times. The chain recombines TRBV12-3 or TRBV12-4 with TRBJ2-4; TRBD1 or TRBD2 may be the D gene (7 bases each). The CDR3 runs to 14 residues. Trimming took 4 bases from V and 7 from J, leaving 14 bases between them. The CDR3 region has the DNA TGTGCCAGCAGTTCCCCCCAGGGGGGGAACATTCAGTACTTC. As protein: CASSSPQGGNIQYF.

This clonotype was found a few times. The chain joins TRBV5-1 to TRBJ1-4; TRBD1 might be the D (6 bases). This CDR3 is built from 14 residues. Germline values: CDR1 SGHRS, CDR2 YFSETQ. Trimming cost V 3 bases and J 8 bases, with 14 bases left between them. CDR3 coding DNA: TGCGCCAGCAGCTCGAGGGCAGGGGAAGAAAAACTGTTTTTT. Amino acids: CASSSRAGEEKLFF.

This clonotype was counted between two and nine times. A much larger clone differs by one base, so this may be a read error. The chain is built from TRBV27 and TRBJ2-2, with D unresolved. The germline V and J ends were trimmed by 2 bases and 6 bases, with 7 bases remaining between them. CDR3 length: 13 amino acids. Per the germline V gene, CDR1 is MNHEY and CDR2 is SMNVEV (reference sequence). This CDR3 is CASSLQAAGELFF. The DNA of the CDR3 is TGTGCCAGCAGTTTACAGGCGGCCGGGGAGCTGTTTTTT.

V gene TRBV5-1 combines with J gene TRBJ2-5; 7 bases align to TRBD1. The CDR3 is 14 amino acids. Germline values: CDR1 SGHRS, CDR2 YFSETQ. Trimming took 5 bases from V and 2 from J; bases not matched to a gene: 6. The CDR3 nucleotides read TGCGCCAGCAGTTCCGGGACAGAGCAAGAGACCCAGTACTTC. Its translation is CASSSGTEQETQYF. The full variable domain, completed using reference TRBV5-1 and TRBJ2-5, is KAGVTQTPRYLIKTRGQQVTLSCSPISGHRSVSWYQQTPGQGLQFLFEYFSETQRNKGNFPGRFSGRQFSNSRSEMNVSTLELGDSALYLCASSSGTEQETQYFGPGTRLLVL.

The chain joins TRBV20-1 to TRBJ2-2, with D perhaps matching TRBD1 (6 bases). CDR3 size: 13 residues. V was trimmed by 5 bases and J by 8 bases, leaving 15 bases between them. CDR1 is DFQATT and CDR2 is SNEGSKA in the germline V gene (reference sequence). CDR3 region: CSAPRDTRGELFF. The CDR3 bases are TGCAGTGCTCCTCGGGACACACGGGGGGAGCTGTTTTTT.

J is TRBJ2-3 and V is TRBV24-1; D perhaps matches TRBD2 (6 bases). Germline V gene data show CDR1 as KGHDR and CDR2 as SFDVKD. The V end lost 4 bases, the J end lost 3 bases, and 16 bases lay between the germline ends. The CDR3 sequence is 16 residues long. CDR3 sequence reads: CATSERGESKTDTQYF. The CDR3, as DNA: TGTGCCACCAGTGAGCGGGGTGAAAGTAAAACAGATACGCAGTATTTT.

The gene calls are TRBV30 and TRBJ2-7; 9 bases map to TRBD1. The length of the CDR3 is 14 residues. V lost 1 base, J lost 4 bases, and 5 bases stayed unmatched. Germline-derived CDR1 and CDR2 are GTSNPN and SVGIG (reference sequence). This CDR3 is CAWSEDRGKYEQYF. The CDR3 DNA reads as TGTGCCTGGAGTGAAGACAGGGGGAAATACGAGCAGTACTTC.

In the case of this clonotype: The junction differs from germline at one of its ends, possibly a read error. The gene calls are TRBV7-2 and TRBJ2-1, with unresolved D. CDR1 is SGHTA, CDR2 FQGNSA, per germline. This CDR3 comprises 16 residues. The CDR3: CGSSERDAGSYNEQFF. The DNA of the CDR3 is TGTGGCAGCAGCGAACGAGACGCAGGATCCTACAATGAGCAGTTCTTC. The full variable domain, completed using reference TRBV7-2 and TRBJ2-1, is GAGVSQSPSNKVTEKGKDVELRCDPISGHTALYWYRQSLGQGLEFLIYFQGNSAPDKSGLPSDRFSAERTGGSVSTLTIQRTQQEDSAVYLCGSSERDAGSYNEQFFGPGTRLTVL.

The chain couples TRBV6-1 to TRBJ2-5; the match to TRBD1 covers 10 bases. CDR1 and CDR2 (germline): MNHNS, SASEGT. V lost 6 bases, J lost 4 bases, and 8 bases stayed unmatched. This CDR3 is 15 amino acids long. The CDR3 coding sequence is TGTGCCAGCAGACCTAGACAGGGGGCTAGAGAGACCCAGTACTTC. Translated: CASRPRQGARETQYF.

In this sample, this clonotype turned up many times. The genes are TRBV6-1 and TRBJ1-5, with D unclear. The V end was cut by 4 bases, the J end by 0 bases, with 13 bases between. Germline CDR1 reads MNHNS; CDR2 reads SASEGT. This CDR3 contains 16 residues. The CDR3 here is CASSGAGAYSNQPQHF. The CDR3 nucleotides read TGTGCCAGCAGTGGAGCAGGCGCTTATAGCAATCAGCCCCAGCATTTT.

This rearrangement joins TRBV5-5 to TRBJ1-1; D possibly corresponds to TRBD1 (6 bases). The CDR3 sequence is 15 residues long. CDR1 SGHKS and CDR2 YYEKEE come from the germline V gene (reference sequence). The V gene lost 0 bases and the J gene lost 6 bases, with 15 bases spanning the gap. The CDR3 spells CASSLGSTGWAEAFF. For the CDR3, the DNA is TGTGCCAGCAGCTTGGGTTCTACAGGGTGGGCTGAAGCTTTCTTT.

This clonotype was found a few times. The CDR3 is CSARATLQGAEAFF. CDR3 in DNA: TGCAGTGCTAGAGCTACACTGCAGGGTGCTGAAGCTTTCTTT. The genes are TRBV20-1 and TRBJ1-1; perhaps TRBD1 as D (5 bases). Germline V gene data show CDR1 as DFQATT and CDR2 as SNEGSKA (reference sequence). V was shortened by 1 base and J by 6 bases, with 15 bases between the two germline ends. The CDR3 runs to 14 residues.

J is TRBJ1-5 and V is TRBV12-3 or TRBV12-4, with D tentatively TRBD1 (5 bases). Trimming took off 2 bases at V and 7 bases at J, with 12 bases between the two ends. The CDR3 has 14 residues. The CDR3 DNA is TGTGCCAGCAGTTTACTCTCAGGGAACCAGCCCCAGCATTTT. Its translation: CASSLLSGNQPQHF.

V gene TRBV7-9 combines with J gene TRBJ2-1, with D possibly matching TRBD2 (5 bases). The CDR3 totals 16 residues. The germline V gene has CDR1 SEHNR and CDR2 FQNEAQ (reference sequence). The germline V and J ends were trimmed by 5 bases and 2 bases, with 16 bases remaining between them. The CDR3 DNA reads as TGTGCCAGCAGCAGGACCTCTAGCTATCCCTACAATGAGCAGTTCTTC. It codes for CASSRTSSYPYNEQFF.

The chain links TRBV5-5 to TRBJ2-3; perhaps TRBD2 as D (5 bases). The germline gives CDR1 SGHKS, CDR2 YYEKEE (reference sequence). V lost 1 base to trimming and J lost 6 bases, with 9 bases between them. CDR3 length equals 13 residues. CDR3 in amino acids: CASSLPGLDTQYF. The CDR3 DNA reads TGTGCCAGCAGCTTGCCCGGACTGGATACGCAGTATTTT.

This clonotype showed up just a few times. The chain recombines TRBV5-1 with TRBJ2-5; TRBD2 might be the D (5 bases). CDR1 and CDR2 (germline): SGHRS, YFSETQ. The CDR3 consists of 14 residues. V shed 1 base and J shed 3 bases, with 10 bases lying between them. The CDR3 loop is CASSLYSGKETQYF. The CDR3 nucleotides read TGCGCCAGCAGCTTGTATTCGGGGAAAGAGACCCAGTACTTC. Together with reference TRBV5-1 and TRBJ2-5, the CDR3 gives the full variable domain: KAGVTQTPRYLIKTRGQQVTLSCSPISGHRSVSWYQQTPGQGLQFLFEYFSETQRNKGNFPGRFSGRQFSNSRSEMNVSTLELGDSALYLCASSLYSGKETQYFGPGTRLLVL.

The rearrangement uses TRBV11-3 and TRBJ2-3; D could derive from TRBD1 or TRBD2 (6 bases each). The CDR3 loop spans 14 amino acids. Germline V lookup: CDR1 SGHNT, CDR2 YENEEA. Trimming took 6 bases from V and 2 from J, leaving 12 bases between them. In DNA, the CDR3 is TGTGCCAGCAGACGGGGGCTCAACACAGATACGCAGTATTTT. Protein sequence: CASRRGLNTDTQYF.

Comments on this clonotype: This clone may be a read error of a much larger clone one base away. The chain joins TRBV28 to TRBJ1-5; no clear D. The V and J ends lost 3 bases and 5 bases respectively, with 11 bases between them. This CDR3 is 14 amino acids long. Germline CDR1 MDHEN, CDR2 SYDVKM. The CDR3 DNA sequence: TGTGCCAGCAGTTTCGGGGTAAGGGATCAGCCCCAGCATTTT. Amino acids: CASSFGVRDQPQHF. The variable domain in full, with the rest retrieved from reference TRBV28 and TRBJ1-5, is DVKVTQSSRYLVKRTGEKVFLECVQDMDHENMFWYRQDPGLGLRLIYFSYDVKMKEKGDIPEGYSVSREKKERFSLILESASTNQTSMYLCASSFGVRDQPQHFGDGTRLSIL.

Many counts were recorded for this clonotype. V and J are TRBV7-7 and TRBJ2-1, with 8 nucleotides matching TRBD2. Germline V gene data show CDR1 as SSHAT and CDR2 as FNYEAQ (reference sequence). This CDR3 spans 13 amino acids. With V trimmed by 5 bases and J by 6 bases, 3 bases remained unmatched. This chain's CDR3 is CASSQGLANEQFF. The CDR3 nucleotides read TGTGCCAGCAGCCAAGGACTAGCCAATGAGCAGTTCTTC.

The rearrangement links TRBV7-8 to TRBJ2-1; 9 bases align to TRBD1. Germline V gives CDR1 SGHVS, CDR2 FQNEAQ. V trimming: 0 bases; J trimming: 8 bases; junction bases outside the gene matches: 5. The CDR3 runs 15 residues. The CDR3 protein is CASSLARDRAHEQFF. The CDR3 DNA reads TGTGCCAGCAGCTTAGCTAGGGACAGGGCCCATGAGCAGTTCTTC.